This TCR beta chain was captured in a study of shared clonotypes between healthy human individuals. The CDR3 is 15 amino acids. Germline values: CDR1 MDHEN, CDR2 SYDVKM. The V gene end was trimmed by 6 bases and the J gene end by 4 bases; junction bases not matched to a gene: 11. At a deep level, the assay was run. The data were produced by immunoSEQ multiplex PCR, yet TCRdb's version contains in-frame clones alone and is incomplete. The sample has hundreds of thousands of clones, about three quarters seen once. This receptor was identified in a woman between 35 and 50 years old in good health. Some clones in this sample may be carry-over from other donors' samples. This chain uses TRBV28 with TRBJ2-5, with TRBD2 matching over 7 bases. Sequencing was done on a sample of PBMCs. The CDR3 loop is CASSPPRGGLETQYF. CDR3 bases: TGTGCCAGCAGCCCCCCGAGGGGAGGGCTAGAGACCCAGTACTTC.